This is a list of T cell receptor beta chains from one sample in a study of T cell responses to AZD1222 COVID-19 vaccine. Libraries were prepared by immunoSEQ multiplex PCR; TCRdb keeps only in-frame clonotypes and omits some of them. The sample shows roughly 130,000 clones, 70% to 90% of them seen only once. This specimen consisted of peripheral blood, obtained on day 0 of AZD1222 vaccination. The receptors derive from an adult in good health. Each CDR3 is given with its conserved first and last residue. The D gene is left open where the match is weak. Not every row has a clone size; where given, it reads once, few, many or a size class.

clone_size d_call cdr3_length j_call v_call cdr3_nt cdr3_aa
- TRBD1 13 TRBJ1-2 TRBV6-5 TGTGCCAGCAGTACCAGGGGGAGCTATGGCTACACCTTC CASSTRGSYGYTF
- TRBD1 13 TRBJ1-2 TRBV5-1 TGCGCCAGCAGCTTATGGACAGGGCTTGGCTACACCTTC CASSLWTGLGYTF
- TRBD1 17 TRBJ1-1 TRBV18 TGTGCCAGCTCACCCGCTAGGGGGCGAGGGGTGAACACTGAAGCTTTCTTT CASSPARGRGVNTEAFF
- TRBD1 13 TRBJ1-5 TRBV9 TGTGCCAGCAGCGTGACAGGGGAACGGCCCCAGCATTTT CASSVTGERPQHF
- - 13 TRBJ1-5 TRBV7-2 TGTGCCAGCAGCTTAGTTAGAAATCAGCCCCAGCATTTT CASSLVRNQPQHF
once - 11 TRBJ1-1 TRBV24-1 TGTGCCACCAAGAGGGATTCTGAAGCTTTCTTT CATKRDSEAFF
- - 12 TRBJ2-1 TRBV13 TGTGCCAGCAGCTTTGGAGAAAACAAGCAGTTCTTC CASSFGENKQFF
- TRBD2 13 TRBJ2-3 TRBV28 TGTGCCAGTCGCGGCGGGAGGACAGATACGCAGTATTTT CASRGGRTDTQYF
- TRBD2 18 TRBJ2-5 TRBV6-1 TGTGCCAGCAGTGAAAGGTCATCGAGGATAGCGGGGTCGAGGACCCAGTACTTC CASSERSSRIAGSRTQYF
- TRBD1 15 TRBJ1-1 TRBV6-2/TRBV6-3 TGTGCCAGCAGTTACGGGACAGGGGCTCCCACTGAAGCTTTCTTT CASSYGTGAPTEAFF
- - 11 TRBJ2-7 TRBV2 TGTGCCAGCAGTCCCGCCTACGAGCAGTACTTC CASSPAYEQYF
- - 14 TRBJ2-2 TRBV19 TGTGCCAGCAGGGGACTTCGGAACACCGGGGAGCTGTTTTTT CASRGLRNTGELFF
once TRBD2 16 TRBJ2-7 TRBV6-5 TGTGCCAGCAGTTACGGGTTCGGGAGGGCAATGGACGAGCAGTACTTC CASSYGFGRAMDEQYF
- - 12 TRBJ1-1 TRBV2 TGTGCCAGCAGTTATCTGAACACTGAAGCTTTCTTT CASSYLNTEAFF
- - 16 TRBJ2-7 TRBV10-3 TGTGCCATCAGTGAGGTTGGGGGCGCGGGTAACTACGAGCAGTACTTC CAISEVGGAGNYEQYF
- TRBD1 13 TRBJ1-1 TRBV12-5 TGTGCTAGTGGACTTCGGACAGGGCGGGAAGCTTTCTTT CASGLRTGREAFF
once - 13 TRBJ2-1 TRBV5-1 TGCGCCAGCAGCTTGGGACTAGACAATGAGCAGTTCTTC CASSLGLDNEQFF
- TRBD2 14 TRBJ2-7 TRBV7-2 TGTGCCAGCAGCTCGGGGGGGCGAGCCCACGAGCAGTACTTC CASSSGGRAHEQYF
- - 13 TRBJ1-5 TRBV6-4 TGTGCCAGCAGTGGCCAGGGTGGGCAGCCCCAGCATTTT CASSGQGGQPQHF
- TRBD1 17 TRBJ2-1 TRBV5-1 TGCGCCAGCAGCTTGGCCTCATATTGGACAGGGAGGAATGAGCAGTTCTTC CASSLASYWTGRNEQFF
- - 15 TRBJ2-7 TRBV24-1 TGTGCCACCAGTGACCCCGCCAGGGGGGGTAGCGGGCAGTACTTC CATSDPARGGSGQYF
- - 14 TRBJ1-2 TRBV11-2 TGTGCCAGCAGCTACCCCCGTTACCCCTTACTCTACACCTTC CASSYPRYPLLYTF
- - 15 TRBJ2-3 TRBV30 TGTGCCTGGAGTGTAGGTACCCGTAGCACAGATACGCAGTATTTT CAWSVGTRSTDTQYF
- TRBD2 16 TRBJ2-2 TRBV7-8 TGTGCCAGCAGCAAACGTAGCGGGACGAACACCGGGGAGCTGTTTTTT CASSKRSGTNTGELFF
- - 13 TRBJ1-2 TRBV3-1/TRBV3-2 TGTGCCAGCAGCCAAGTTGAGACAGCTGGCTACACCTTC CASSQVETAGYTF
- TRBD1 14 TRBJ1-1 TRBV25-1 TGTGCCAGCAGTTGGGGACAGGGGTTCACTGAAGCTTTCTTT CASSWGQGFTEAFF
- TRBD1 15 TRBJ2-7 TRBV6-5 TGTGCCAGCAGTTACACAGGGGCCGACAGGTACGAGCAGTACTTC CASSYTGADRYEQYF
- - 17 TRBJ2-1 TRBV7-3 TGTGCCAGCAGCCAGGGAGGTTTTGATGGTCCGTACAATGAGCAGTTCTTC CASSQGGFDGPYNEQFF
- - 14 TRBJ1-1 TRBV6-5 TGTGCCAGCAGTAACAGGGTGGGGTGGGCTGAAGCTTTCTTT CASSNRVGWAEAFF
- - 13 TRBJ2-7 TRBV27 TGTGCCAGCGGGCGCGGGAACTCCTACGAGCAGTACTTC CASGRGNSYEQYF
- - 15 TRBJ2-7 TRBV4-1 TGCGCCAGCAGCCAAGAAGGTTGGCAGGGGATGGGGCAGTACTTC CASSQEGWQGMGQYF
- - 15 TRBJ1-6 TRBV6-5 TGTGCCAGCAGTTCGGCCCACAGGGCTAATTCACCCCTCCACTTT CASSSAHRANSPLHF
once TRBD1 18 TRBJ2-2 TRBV7-9 TGTGCCAGCAGCTACGCCCCAGGGGGAGAATTGATCGTCGGGGAGCTGTTTTTT CASSYAPGGELIVGELFF
once - 17 TRBJ2-7 TRBV5-6 TGTGCCAGCAGCTTTTCCTATTTCGTTCAGGGGATCCACGAGCAGTACTTC CASSFSYFVQGIHEQYF
- - 13 TRBJ1-1 TRBV4-1 TGCGCCAGCAGCCAAGTGGGGACTAGGTGGGCTTTCTTT CASSQVGTRWAFF
- - 14 TRBJ2-1 TRBV6-1 TGTGCCAGCAGTGAAAGGGGCCTCTACAATGAGCAGTTCTTC CASSERGLYNEQFF
- TRBD1 17 TRBJ1-2 TRBV4-2 TGTGCCAGCAGCGACCGGGACAGGGCAGACGTCGACTATGGCTACACCTTC CASSDRDRADVDYGYTF
- - 15 TRBJ2-7 TRBV10-1 TGCGCCAGCAGTGAGGTAGGGCAGATCTCCTACGAGCAGTACTTC CASSEVGQISYEQYF
- - 14 TRBJ1-4 TRBV4-3 TGCGCCAGCAGCCAAGTTTCCCTGGGTGAAAAACTGTTTTTT CASSQVSLGEKLFF
- - 15 TRBJ1-2 TRBV27 TGTGCCAGCAGGTCCCTAATGACAGTTAACTATGGCTACACCTTC CASRSLMTVNYGYTF
- TRBD2 17 TRBJ2-1 TRBV7-9 TGTGCCAGCAGCCCCTCGAGGGGTAGCGGGAGTATGAATGAGCAGTTCTTC CASSPSRGSGSMNEQFF
few - 12 TRBJ2-5 TRBV28 TGTGCCAGCAGACACAGGCGAGAGACCCAGTACTTC CASRHRRETQYF